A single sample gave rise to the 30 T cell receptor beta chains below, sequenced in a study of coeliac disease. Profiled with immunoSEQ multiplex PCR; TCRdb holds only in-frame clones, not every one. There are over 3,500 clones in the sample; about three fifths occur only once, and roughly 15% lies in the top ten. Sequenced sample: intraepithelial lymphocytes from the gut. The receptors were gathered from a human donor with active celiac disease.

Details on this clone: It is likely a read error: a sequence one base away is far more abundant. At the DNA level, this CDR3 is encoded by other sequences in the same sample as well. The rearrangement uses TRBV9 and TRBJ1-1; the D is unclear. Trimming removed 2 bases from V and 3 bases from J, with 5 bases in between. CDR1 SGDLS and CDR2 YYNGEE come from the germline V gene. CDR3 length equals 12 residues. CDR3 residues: CASSVADTEAFF. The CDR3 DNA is TGTGCCAGCAGCGTTGCAGACACTGAAGCTTTCTTT.

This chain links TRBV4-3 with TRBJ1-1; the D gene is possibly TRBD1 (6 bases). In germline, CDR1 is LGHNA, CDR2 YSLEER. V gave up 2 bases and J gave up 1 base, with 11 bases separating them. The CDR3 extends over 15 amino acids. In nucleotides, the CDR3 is TGCGCCAGCAGCCAAACACAGGGACCGAACACTGAAGCTTTCTTT. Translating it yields CASSQTQGPNTEAFF.

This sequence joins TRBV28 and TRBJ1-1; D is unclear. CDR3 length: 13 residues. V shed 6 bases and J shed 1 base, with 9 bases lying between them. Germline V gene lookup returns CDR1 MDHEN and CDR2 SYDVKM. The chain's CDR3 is CASSSYGNTEAFF. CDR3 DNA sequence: TGTGCCAGCAGCTCCTATGGGAACACTGAAGCTTTCTTT.

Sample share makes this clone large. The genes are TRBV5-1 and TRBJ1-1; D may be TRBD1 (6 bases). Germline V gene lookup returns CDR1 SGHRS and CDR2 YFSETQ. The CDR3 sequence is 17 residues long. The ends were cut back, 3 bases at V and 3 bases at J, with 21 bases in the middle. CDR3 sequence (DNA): TGCGCCAGCAGCTGGGGACCTTTAGACAGGCTCCACACTGAAGCTTTCTTT. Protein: CASSWGPLDRLHTEAFF.

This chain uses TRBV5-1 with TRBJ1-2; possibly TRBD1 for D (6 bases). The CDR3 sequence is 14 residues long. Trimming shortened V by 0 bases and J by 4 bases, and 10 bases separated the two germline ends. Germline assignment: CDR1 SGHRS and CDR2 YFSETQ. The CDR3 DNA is TGCGCCAGCAGCTTGGCGGGGGGCAGCTATGGCTACACCTTC. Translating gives CASSLAGGSYGYTF.

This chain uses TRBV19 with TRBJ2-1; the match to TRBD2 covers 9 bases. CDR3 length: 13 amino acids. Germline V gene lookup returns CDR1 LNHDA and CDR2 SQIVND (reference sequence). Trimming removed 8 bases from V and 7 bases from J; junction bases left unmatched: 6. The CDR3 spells CASGTSWGNEQFF. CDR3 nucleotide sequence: TGTGCCAGTGGGACTAGCTGGGGGAATGAGCAGTTCTTC.

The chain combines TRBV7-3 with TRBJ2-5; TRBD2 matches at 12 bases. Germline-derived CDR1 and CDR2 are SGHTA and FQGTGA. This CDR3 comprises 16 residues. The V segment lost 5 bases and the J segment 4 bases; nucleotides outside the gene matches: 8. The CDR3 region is CASSPTVTSGRETQYF. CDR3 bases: TGTGCCAGCAGCCCAACCGTGACTAGCGGGAGAGAGACCCAGTACTTC.

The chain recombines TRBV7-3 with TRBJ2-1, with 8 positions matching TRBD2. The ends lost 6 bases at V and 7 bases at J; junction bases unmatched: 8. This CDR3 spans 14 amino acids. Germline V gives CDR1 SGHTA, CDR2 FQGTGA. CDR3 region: CASRRSGSSNEQFF. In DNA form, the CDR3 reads TGTGCCAGCAGAAGGAGCGGGAGTTCGAATGAGCAGTTCTTC.

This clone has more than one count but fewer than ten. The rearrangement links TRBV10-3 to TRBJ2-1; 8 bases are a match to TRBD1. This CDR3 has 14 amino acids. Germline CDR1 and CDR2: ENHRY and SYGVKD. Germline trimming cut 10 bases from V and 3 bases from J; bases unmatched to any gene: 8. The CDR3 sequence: CATSLGQDYNEQFF. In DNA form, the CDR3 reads TGTGCCACCTCGCTGGGACAGGACTACAATGAGCAGTTCTTC.

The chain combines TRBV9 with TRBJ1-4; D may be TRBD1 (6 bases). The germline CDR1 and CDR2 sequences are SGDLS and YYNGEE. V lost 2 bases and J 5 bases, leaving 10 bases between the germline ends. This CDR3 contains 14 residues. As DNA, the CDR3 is TGTGCCAGCAGCGTTCGAGACAGGAATGAAAAACTGTTTTTT. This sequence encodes CASSVRDRNEKLFF.

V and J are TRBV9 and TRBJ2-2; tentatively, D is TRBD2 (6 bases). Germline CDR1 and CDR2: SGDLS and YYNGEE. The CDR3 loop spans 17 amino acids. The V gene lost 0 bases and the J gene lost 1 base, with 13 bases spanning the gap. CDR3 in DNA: TGTGCCAGCAGCGTAGAAAGGGGTAGCGGGAACACCGGGGAGCTGTTTTTT. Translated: CASSVERGSGNTGELFF.

The DNA of the CDR3 is TGTGCCAGCAGTTCCGACCTAAACAGGGGATCCGCCTACAATGAGCAGTTCTTC. Translating gives CASSSDLNRGSAYNEQFF. V usage is TRBV27 and J usage is TRBJ2-1; 7 nucleotides line up with TRBD1. Germline CDR1 reads MNHEY; CDR2 reads SMNVEV (reference sequence). The V gene end was trimmed by 4 bases and the J gene end by 2 bases; junction bases not matched to a gene: 14. This CDR3 region has 18 residues.

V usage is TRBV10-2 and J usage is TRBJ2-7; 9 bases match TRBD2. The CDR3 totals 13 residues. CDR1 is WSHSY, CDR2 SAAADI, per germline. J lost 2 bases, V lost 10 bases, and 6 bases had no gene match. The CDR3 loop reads CAISGRYPYEQYF. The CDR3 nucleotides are TGCGCCATTAGCGGGAGATATCCCTACGAGCAGTACTTC.

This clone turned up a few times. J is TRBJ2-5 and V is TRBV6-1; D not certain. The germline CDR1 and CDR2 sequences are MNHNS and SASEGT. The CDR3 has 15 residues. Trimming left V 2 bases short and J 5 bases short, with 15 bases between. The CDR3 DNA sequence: TGTGCCAGCAGTGAACCTTACGACTGGATGGAGACCCAGTACTTC. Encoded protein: CASSEPYDWMETQYF.

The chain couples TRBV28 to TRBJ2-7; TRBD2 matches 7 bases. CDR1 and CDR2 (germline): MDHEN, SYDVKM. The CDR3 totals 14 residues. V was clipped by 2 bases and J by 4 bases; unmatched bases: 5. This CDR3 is CASSLAGAGYEQYF. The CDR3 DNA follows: TGTGCCAGCAGTTTAGCGGGAGCAGGGTACGAGCAGTACTTC.

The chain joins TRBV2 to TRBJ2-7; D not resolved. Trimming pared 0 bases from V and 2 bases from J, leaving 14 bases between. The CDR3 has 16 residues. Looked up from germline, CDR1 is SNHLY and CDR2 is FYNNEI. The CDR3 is CASSEARRRYPYEQYF. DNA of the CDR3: TGTGCCAGCAGTGAAGCGAGAAGGCGGTACCCCTACGAGCAGTACTTC. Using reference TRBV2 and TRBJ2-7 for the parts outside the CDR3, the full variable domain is EPEVTQTPSHQVTQMGQEVILRCVPISNHLYFYWYRQILGQKVEFLVSFYNNEISEKSEIFDDQFSVERPDGSNFTLKIRSTKLEDSAMYFCASSEARRRYPYEQYFGPGTRLTVT.

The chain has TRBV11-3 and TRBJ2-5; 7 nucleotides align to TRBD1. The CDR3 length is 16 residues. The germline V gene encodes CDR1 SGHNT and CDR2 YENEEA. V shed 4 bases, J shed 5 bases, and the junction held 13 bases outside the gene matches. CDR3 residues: CASSSRQGARGETQYF. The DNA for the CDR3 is TGTGCCAGCAGCTCCCGACAGGGCGCGAGAGGGGAGACCCAGTACTTC.

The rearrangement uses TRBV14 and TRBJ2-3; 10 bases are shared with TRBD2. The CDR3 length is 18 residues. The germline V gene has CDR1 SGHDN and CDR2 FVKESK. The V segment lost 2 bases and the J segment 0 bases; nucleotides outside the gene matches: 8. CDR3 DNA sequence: TGTGCCAGCAGCCAAACTTTTCCTAGCGGGAGTAGCACAGATACGCAGTATTTT. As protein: CASSQTFPSGSSTDTQYF.

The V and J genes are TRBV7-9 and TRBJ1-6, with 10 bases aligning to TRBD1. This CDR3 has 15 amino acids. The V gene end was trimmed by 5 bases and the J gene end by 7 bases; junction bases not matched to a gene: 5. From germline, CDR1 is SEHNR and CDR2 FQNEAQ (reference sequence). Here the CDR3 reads CASSPPGQGNSPLHF. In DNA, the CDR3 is TGTGCCAGCAGCCCGCCGGGACAGGGGAATTCACCCCTCCACTTT.

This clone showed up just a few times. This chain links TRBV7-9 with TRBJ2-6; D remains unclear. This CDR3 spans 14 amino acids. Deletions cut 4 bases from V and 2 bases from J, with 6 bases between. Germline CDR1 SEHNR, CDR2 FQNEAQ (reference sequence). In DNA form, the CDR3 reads TGTGCCAGCAGCTGGCAGGCTGGGGCCAACGTCCTGACTTTC. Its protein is CASSWQAGANVLTF.

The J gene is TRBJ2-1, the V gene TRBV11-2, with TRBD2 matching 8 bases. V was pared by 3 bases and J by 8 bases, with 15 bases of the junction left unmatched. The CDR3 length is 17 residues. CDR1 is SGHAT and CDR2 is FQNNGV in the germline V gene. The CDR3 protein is CASSFMPGLAGKDEQFF. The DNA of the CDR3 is TGTGCCAGCAGCTTCATGCCGGGGCTAGCGGGTAAGGATGAGCAGTTCTTC. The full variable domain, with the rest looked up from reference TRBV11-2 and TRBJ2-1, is EAGVAQSPRYKIIEKRQSVAFWCNPISGHATLYWYQQILGQGPKLLIQFQNNGVVDDSQLPKDRFSAERLKGVDSTLKIQPAKLEDSAVYLCASSFMPGLAGKDEQFFGPGTRLTVL.

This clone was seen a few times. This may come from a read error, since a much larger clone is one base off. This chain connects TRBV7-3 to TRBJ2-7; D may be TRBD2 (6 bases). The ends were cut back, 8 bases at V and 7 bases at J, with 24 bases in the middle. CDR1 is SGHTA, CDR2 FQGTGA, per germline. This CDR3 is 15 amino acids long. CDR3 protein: CASLPNSGPYNEQYF. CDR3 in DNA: TGTGCCAGCCTCCCTAACAGCGGGCCCTACAATGAGCAGTACTTC.

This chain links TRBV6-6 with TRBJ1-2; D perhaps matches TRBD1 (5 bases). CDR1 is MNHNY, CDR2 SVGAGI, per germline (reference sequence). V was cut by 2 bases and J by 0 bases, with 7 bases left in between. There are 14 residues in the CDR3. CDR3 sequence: CASSYPDTNYGYTF. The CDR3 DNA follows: TGTGCCAGCAGTTACCCGGACACTAACTATGGCTACACCTTC.

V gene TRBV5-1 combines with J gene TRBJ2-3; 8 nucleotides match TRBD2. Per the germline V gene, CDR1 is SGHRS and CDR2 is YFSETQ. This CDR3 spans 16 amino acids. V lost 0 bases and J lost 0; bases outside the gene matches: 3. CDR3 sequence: CASSLAASGSTDTQYF. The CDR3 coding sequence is TGCGCCAGCAGCTTGGCGGCTAGCGGGAGCACAGATACGCAGTATTTT.

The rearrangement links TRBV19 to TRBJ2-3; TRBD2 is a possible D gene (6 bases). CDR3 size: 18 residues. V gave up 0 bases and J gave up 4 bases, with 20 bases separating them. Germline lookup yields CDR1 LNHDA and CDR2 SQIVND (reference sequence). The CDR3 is CASSIDLRGGKVADTQYF. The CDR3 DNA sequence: TGTGCCAGTAGTATAGATCTACGTGGCGGGAAGGTGGCAGATACGCAGTATTTT. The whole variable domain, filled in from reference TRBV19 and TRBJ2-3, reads DGGITQSPKYLFRKEGQNVTLSCEQNLNHDAMYWYRQDPGQGLRLIYYSQIVNDFQKGDIAEGYSVSREKKESFPLTVTSAQKNPTAFYLCASSIDLRGGKVADTQYFGPGTRLTVL.

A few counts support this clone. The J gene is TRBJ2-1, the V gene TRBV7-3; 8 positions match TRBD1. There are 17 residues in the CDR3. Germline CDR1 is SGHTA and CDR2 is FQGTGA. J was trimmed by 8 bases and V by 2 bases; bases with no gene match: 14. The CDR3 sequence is CASSLSPRTGTRDEQFF. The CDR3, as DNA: TGTGCCAGCAGCTTATCCCCTCGGACAGGGACGCGCGATGAGCAGTTCTTC.

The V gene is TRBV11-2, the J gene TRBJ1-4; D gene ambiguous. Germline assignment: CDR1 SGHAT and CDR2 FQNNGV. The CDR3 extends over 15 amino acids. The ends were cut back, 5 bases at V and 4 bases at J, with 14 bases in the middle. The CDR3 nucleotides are TGTGCCAGCAGCCTAAGCGGAGGGTTTAATGAAAAACTGTTTTTT. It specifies CASSLSGGFNEKLFF.

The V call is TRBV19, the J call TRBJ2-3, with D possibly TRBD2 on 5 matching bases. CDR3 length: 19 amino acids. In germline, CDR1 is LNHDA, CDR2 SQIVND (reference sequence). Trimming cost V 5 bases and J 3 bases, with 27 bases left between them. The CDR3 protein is CASSFGLSFFREFTDTQYF. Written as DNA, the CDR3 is TGTGCCAGTAGTTTTGGACTCTCTTTTTTTAGAGAATTTACAGATACGCAGTATTTT.

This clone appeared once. The CDR3 coding sequence is TGTGCCAGCAACGAGGGTTACGAGCAGTACTTC. Amino acids: CASNEGYEQYF. The chain combines TRBV6-6 with TRBJ2-7, with TRBD2 as a possible D gene (5 bases). Germline V lookup: CDR1 MNHNY, CDR2 SVGAGI (reference sequence). The CDR3 is 11 amino acids. Deletions cut 7 bases from V and 4 bases from J, with 8 bases between.

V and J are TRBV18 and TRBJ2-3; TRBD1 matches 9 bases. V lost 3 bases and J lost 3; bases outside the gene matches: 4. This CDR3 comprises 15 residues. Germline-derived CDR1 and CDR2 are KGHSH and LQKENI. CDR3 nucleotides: TGTGCCAGCTCACCGACAGGGGGTTCAACAGATACGCAGTATTTT. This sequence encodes CASSPTGGSTDTQYF. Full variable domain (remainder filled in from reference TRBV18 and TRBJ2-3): NAGVMQNPRHLVRRRGQEARLRCSPMKGHSHVYWYRQLPEEGLKFMVYLQKENIIDESGMPKERFSAEFPKEGPSILRIQQVVRGDSAAYFCASSPTGGSTDTQYFGPGTRLTVL.